This T cell receptor beta chain was observed in a study of somatic mutations in cytotoxic T cells in rheumatoid arthritis. Study background: At nearly 100% purity, some V beta antibody-stained T-cell populations were flow-sorted, and these included V beta1+ cells that were sequenced for TCRB.

Whole-study results and caveats: Patients with a largest CD8+ clone exceeding 20% of CD8+ cells numbered about an eighth of the 65. Any difference in CD8+ T-cell clonality between patients who had rheumatoid arthritis and healthy controls who were age-matched was not statistically significant. No age-related increase in CD8+ clonality was seen in healthy controls, but one was seen in rheumatoid arthritis patients.

This clone was detected once. No antigen is known for it. V lost 7 bases and J 3 bases, leaving 16 bases between the germline ends. Germline CDR1 SGHAT, CDR2 FQNNGV. The CDR3 is 15 amino acids. Generated by immunoSEQ multiplex PCR, the TCRdb table keeps only in-frame clones and is missing some. The sample holds 20,000 to 25,000 clones, roughly 86% seen once. This receptor was obtained from a woman between 45 and 65 years old in good health. The J gene is TRBJ1-3, the V gene TRBV11-2; tentative D call: TRBD1 (6 bases). The sample comprised CD8+ T cells sorted from blood. CDR3 sequence: CASTNVQGLGNTIYF. CDR3 DNA: TGTGCCAGCACCAACGTACAGGGTCTTGGAAACACCATATATTTT.